This T cell receptor beta chain was identified in a study of T cells after yellow fever vaccination. CDR3 length: 15 amino acids. Trimming took off 1 base at V and 5 bases at J, with 13 bases between the two ends. From germline, CDR1 is SGHRS and CDR2 YFSETQ. This clonotype was seen just once. Its specificity is not known. Points from the study as a whole: The secondary T-cell response peaked on day 5, not day 15, but was weaker. Most clones from primary vaccination were detected again post-booster (96% CD4, around 90% CD8).

TCRdb redid the calling of the 5' RACE reads with MiXCR, one entry per CDR3 protein. The sample includes more than 450,000 distinct CDR3 sequences, 21% of them seen just once. This TCR derives from a man aged 18 to 29 who received the YFV17D yellow fever vaccine. This sample comprised PBMCs, obtained 21 days after the first yellow fever vaccination. V usage is TRBV5-1 and J usage is TRBJ2-1; no clear D. CDR3 DNA sequence: TGCGCCAGCAGCTTGATCGGTAACAGAAACAATGAGCAGTTCTTC. Residues: CASSLIGNRNNEQFF.